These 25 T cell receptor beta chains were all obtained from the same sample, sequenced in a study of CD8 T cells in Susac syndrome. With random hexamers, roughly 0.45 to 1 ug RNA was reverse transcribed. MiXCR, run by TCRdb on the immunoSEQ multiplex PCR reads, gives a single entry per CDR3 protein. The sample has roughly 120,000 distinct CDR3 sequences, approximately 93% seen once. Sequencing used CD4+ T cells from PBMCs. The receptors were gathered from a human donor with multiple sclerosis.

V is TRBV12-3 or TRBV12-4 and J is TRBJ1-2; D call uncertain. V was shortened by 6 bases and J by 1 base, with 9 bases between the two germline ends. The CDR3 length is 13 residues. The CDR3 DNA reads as TGTGCCAGCAGACATGGACGTAACTATGGCTACACCTTC. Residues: CASRHGRNYGYTF.

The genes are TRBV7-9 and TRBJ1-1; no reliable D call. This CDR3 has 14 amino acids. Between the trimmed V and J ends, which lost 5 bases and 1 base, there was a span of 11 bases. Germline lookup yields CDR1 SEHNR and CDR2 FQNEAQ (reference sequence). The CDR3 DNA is TGTGCCAGCAGCCTACAAAACGCGAACACTGAAGCTTTCTTT. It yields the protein CASSLQNANTEAFF.

CDR3 sequence: CASSRYSLDRVDEQFF. CDR3 bases: TGTGCCAGCAGTCGCTATTCCCTGGACAGGGTCGATGAGCAGTTCTTC. This sequence joins TRBV7-2 and TRBJ2-1; TRBD1 aligns across 8 bases. Unmatched junction bases numbered 15, after V lost 6 bases and J lost 8 bases. Germline lookup yields CDR1 SGHTA and CDR2 FQGNSA. This CDR3 has 16 amino acids.

CDR3 DNA: TGCAGCGTTGGGGACAGGGATACGCAGTATTTT. Protein sequence: CSVGDRDTQYF. The V and J genes are TRBV29-1 and TRBJ2-3, with 8 bases fitting TRBD1. CDR3 length: 11 residues. Germline values: CDR1 SQVTM, CDR2 ANQGSEA. With V trimmed by 4 bases and J by 6 bases, 0 bases remained unmatched.

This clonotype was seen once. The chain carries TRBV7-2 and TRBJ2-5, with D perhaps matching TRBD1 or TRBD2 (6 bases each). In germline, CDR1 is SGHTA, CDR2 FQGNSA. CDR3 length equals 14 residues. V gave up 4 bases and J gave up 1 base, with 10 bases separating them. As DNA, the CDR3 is TGTGCCAGCAGCTGGGGGGCCGGCCAAGAGACCCAGTACTTC. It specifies CASSWGAGQETQYF.

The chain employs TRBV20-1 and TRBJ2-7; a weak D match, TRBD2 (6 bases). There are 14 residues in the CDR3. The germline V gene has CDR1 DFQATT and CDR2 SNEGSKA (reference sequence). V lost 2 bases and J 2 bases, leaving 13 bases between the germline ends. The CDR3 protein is CSARPGTPTYEQYF. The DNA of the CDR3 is TGCAGTGCTAGACCCGGGACTCCCACCTACGAGCAGTACTTC.

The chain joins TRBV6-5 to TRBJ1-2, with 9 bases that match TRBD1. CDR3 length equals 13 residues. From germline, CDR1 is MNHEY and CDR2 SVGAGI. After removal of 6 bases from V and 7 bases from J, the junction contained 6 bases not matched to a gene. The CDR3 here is CASSQQGAGGYTF. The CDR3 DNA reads TGTGCCAGCAGCCAACAGGGGGCAGGTGGCTACACCTTC.

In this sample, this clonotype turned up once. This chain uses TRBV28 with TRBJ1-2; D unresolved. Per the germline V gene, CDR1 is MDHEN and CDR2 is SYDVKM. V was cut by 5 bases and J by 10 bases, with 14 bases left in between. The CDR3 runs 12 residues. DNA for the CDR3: TGTGCCAGCAGTGCTAGCTGGGCAGACTACACCTTC. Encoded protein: CASSASWADYTF.

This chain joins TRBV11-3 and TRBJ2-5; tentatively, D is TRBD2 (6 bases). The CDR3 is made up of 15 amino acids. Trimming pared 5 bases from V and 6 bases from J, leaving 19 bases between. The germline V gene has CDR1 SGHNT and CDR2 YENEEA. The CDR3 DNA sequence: TGTGCCAGCAGCCATCAAGGGACTGGCAAGAAGACCCAGTACTTC. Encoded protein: CASSHQGTGKKTQYF.

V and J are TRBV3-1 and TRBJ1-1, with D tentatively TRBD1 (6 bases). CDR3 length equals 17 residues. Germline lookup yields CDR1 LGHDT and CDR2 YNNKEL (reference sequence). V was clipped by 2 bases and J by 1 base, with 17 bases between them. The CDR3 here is CASSQKGSGVTNTEAFF. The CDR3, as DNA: TGTGCCAGCAGCCAAAAGGGGTCAGGGGTCACGAACACTGAAGCTTTCTTT.

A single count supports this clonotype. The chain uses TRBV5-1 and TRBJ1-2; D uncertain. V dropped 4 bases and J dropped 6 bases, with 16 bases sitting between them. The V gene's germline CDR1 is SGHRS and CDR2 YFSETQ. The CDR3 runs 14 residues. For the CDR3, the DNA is TGCGCCAGCAGCCTAGCGACCTCTAGGGATGGCTACACCTTC. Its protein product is CASSLATSRDGYTF.

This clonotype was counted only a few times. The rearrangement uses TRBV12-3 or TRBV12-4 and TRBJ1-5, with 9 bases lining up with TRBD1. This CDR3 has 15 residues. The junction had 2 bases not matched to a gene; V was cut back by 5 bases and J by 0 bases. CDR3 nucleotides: TGTGCCAGCAGTCGGGACAGGGCTAGCAATCAGCCCCAGCATTTT. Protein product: CASSRDRASNQPQHF.

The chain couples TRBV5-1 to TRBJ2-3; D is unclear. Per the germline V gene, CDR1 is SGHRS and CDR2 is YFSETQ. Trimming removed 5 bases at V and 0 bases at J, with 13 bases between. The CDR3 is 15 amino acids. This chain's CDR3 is CASRMTHSSTDTQYF. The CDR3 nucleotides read TGCGCCAGCAGAATGACCCACTCTAGCACAGATACGCAGTATTTT.

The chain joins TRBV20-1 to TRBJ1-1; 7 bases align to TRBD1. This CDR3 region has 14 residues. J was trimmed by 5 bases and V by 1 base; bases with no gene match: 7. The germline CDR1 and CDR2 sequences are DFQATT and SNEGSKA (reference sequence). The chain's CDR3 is CSARVPDRETEAFF. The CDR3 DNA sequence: TGCAGTGCTAGAGTACCCGACAGGGAGACTGAAGCTTTCTTT.

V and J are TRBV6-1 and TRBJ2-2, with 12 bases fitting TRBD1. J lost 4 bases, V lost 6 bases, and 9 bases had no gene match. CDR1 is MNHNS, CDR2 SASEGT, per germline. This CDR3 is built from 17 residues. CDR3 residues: CASSRRGQGASTGELFF. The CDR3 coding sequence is TGTGCCAGCAGCCGCAGGGGACAGGGGGCGAGCACCGGGGAGCTGTTTTTT.

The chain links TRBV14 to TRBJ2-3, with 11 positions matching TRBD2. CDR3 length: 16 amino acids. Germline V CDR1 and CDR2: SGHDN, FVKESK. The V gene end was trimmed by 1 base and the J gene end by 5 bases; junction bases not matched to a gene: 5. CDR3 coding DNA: TGTGCCAGCAGCCAAGGCTTAGCGGGGGGGCGAGATACGCAGTATTTT. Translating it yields CASSQGLAGGRDTQYF. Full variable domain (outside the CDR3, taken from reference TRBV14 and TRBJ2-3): EAGVTQFPSHSVIEKGQTVTLRCDPISGHDNLYWYRRVMGKEIKFLLHFVKESKQDESGMPNNRFLAERTGGTYSTLKVQPAELEDSGVYFCASSQGLAGGRDTQYFGPGTRLTVL.

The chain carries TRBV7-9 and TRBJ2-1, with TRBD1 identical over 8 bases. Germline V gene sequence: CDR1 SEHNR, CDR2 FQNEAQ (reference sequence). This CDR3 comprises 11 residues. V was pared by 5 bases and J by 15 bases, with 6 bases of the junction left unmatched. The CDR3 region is CASSRQGALFF. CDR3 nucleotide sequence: TGTGCCAGCAGCCGCCAGGGGGCGTTGTTCTTC.

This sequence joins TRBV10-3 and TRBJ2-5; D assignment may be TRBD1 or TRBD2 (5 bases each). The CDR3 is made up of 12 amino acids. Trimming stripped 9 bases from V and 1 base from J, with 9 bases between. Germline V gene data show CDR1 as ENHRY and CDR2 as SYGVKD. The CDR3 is CAIGAGQETQYF. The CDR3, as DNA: TGTGCCATAGGGGCGGGCCAAGAGACCCAGTACTTC.

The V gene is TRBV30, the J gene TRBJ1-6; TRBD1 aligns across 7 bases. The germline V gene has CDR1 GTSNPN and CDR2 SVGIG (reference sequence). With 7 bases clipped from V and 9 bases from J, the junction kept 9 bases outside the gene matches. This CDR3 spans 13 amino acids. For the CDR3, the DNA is TGTGCCTTTCCGGGACAGAACGGTTCACCCCTCCACTTT. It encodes CAFPGQNGSPLHF.

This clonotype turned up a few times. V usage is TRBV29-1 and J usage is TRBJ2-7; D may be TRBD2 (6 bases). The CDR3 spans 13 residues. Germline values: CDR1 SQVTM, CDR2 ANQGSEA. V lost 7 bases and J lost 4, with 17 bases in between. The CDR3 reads CSALNPGRYEQYF. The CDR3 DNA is TGCAGCGCCCTCAACCCAGGGAGGTACGAGCAGTACTTC.

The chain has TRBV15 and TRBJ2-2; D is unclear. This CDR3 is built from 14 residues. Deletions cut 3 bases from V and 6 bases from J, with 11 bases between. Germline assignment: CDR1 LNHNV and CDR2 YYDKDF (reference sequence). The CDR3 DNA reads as TGTGCCACCAGCAGTCAAAGGACCGCCGGGGAGCTGTTTTTT. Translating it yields CATSSQRTAGELFF.

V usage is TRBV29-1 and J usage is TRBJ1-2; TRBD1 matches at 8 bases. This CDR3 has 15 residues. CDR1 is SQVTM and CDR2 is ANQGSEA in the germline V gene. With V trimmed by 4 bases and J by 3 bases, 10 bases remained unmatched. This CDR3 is CSVGPVQGVYYGYTF. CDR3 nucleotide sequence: TGCAGCGTTGGCCCCGTACAGGGGGTTTACTATGGCTACACCTTC.

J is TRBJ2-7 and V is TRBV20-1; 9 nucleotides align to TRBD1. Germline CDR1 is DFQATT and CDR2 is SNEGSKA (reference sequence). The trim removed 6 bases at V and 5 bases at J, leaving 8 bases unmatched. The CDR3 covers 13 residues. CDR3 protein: CSALEGQGDEQYF. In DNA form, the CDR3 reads TGCAGTGCCCTAGAGGGACAGGGAGACGAGCAGTACTTC.

CDR3 nucleotides: TGCAGTGCTAGAATCGCTCAACGGAACACCGGGGAGCTGTTTTTT. Its translation: CSARIAQRNTGELFF. The chain joins TRBV20-1 to TRBJ2-2; D remains ambiguous. The V end was cut by 2 bases, the J end by 1 base, with 11 bases between. Germline lookup yields CDR1 DFQATT and CDR2 SNEGSKA (reference sequence). CDR3 size: 15 residues.

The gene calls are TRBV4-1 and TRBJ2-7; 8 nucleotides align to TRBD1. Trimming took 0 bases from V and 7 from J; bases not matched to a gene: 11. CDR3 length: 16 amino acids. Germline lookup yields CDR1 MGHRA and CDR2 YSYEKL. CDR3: CASSQDKNDRGREQYF. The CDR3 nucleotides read TGCGCCAGCAGCCAAGATAAAAACGACAGGGGCAGGGAGCAGTACTTC.